The rows below give T cell receptor beta chains drawn from one sample of a study of OX40 agonist ivuxolimab in advanced cancers. Produced via immunoSEQ multiplex PCR; TCRdb's table is partial and in-frame only. This table has about 92,000 clones, under 90% appearing once. The material was CD4+ or CD8+ T cells sorted from blood, obtained in a trial of the OX40 agonist ivuxolimab. Source of these receptors: an adult with an advanced solid tumor such as melanoma, head and neck, liver or kidney cancer. Each CDR3 is given with its conserved first and last residue. The D gene is left open where the match is weak. For some rows the clone size is stated as once, few or many, or as a class when expanded; others skip it.

clone_size: .
d_call: .
j_call: TRBJ1-6
v_call: TRBV7-2
cdr3_nt: TGTGCCAGCAGCTTAGTGGGGAGGGGTAATTCACCCCTCCACTTT
cdr3_aa: CASSLVGRGNSPLHF

clone_size: .
d_call: .
j_call: TRBJ2-2
v_call: TRBV19
cdr3_nt: TGTGCCAGTAGAACGAGCGTGGACTCCCGAAACACCGGGGAGCTGTTTTTT
cdr3_aa: CASRTSVDSRNTGELFF

clone_size: .
d_call: .
j_call: TRBJ1-1
v_call: TRBV7-2
cdr3_nt: TGTGCCAGCAGCTTCGGACCGAACACTGAAGCTTTCTTT
cdr3_aa: CASSFGPNTEAFF

clone_size: .
d_call: .
j_call: TRBJ1-2
v_call: TRBV7-4
cdr3_nt: TGTGCCAGCAGTCTGACATCTAACTATGGCTACACCTTC
cdr3_aa: CASSLTSNYGYTF

clone_size: .
d_call: .
j_call: TRBJ2-7
v_call: TRBV7-8
cdr3_nt: TGTGCCAGCAGCTTAGTCGGGGACACCAATTACGAGCAGTACTTC
cdr3_aa: CASSLVGDTNYEQYF

clone_size: .
d_call: TRBD1
j_call: TRBJ2-1
v_call: TRBV7-2
cdr3_nt: TGTGCCAGCAGCTTCAGGACAGGTGGGAATGAGCAGTTCTTC
cdr3_aa: CASSFRTGGNEQFF

clone_size: .
d_call: TRBD1
j_call: TRBJ2-3
v_call: TRBV30
cdr3_nt: TGTGCCTGGAGTGGACAGGGTGTCACAGATACGCAGTATTTT
cdr3_aa: CAWSGQGVTDTQYF

clone_size: few
d_call: .
j_call: TRBJ2-7
v_call: TRBV7-9
cdr3_nt: TGTGCCAGCAGCTTAGCAGCTAGCTACGAGCAGTACTTC
cdr3_aa: CASSLAASYEQYF

clone_size: .
d_call: .
j_call: TRBJ2-1
v_call: TRBV6-5
cdr3_nt: TGTGCCAGCAGTTACTACGGGACTCGGCGTCACAATGAGCAGTTCTTC
cdr3_aa: CASSYYGTRRHNEQFF

clone_size: .
d_call: .
j_call: TRBJ2-3
v_call: TRBV20-1
cdr3_nt: TGCAGTGCTAGAAATCTAGAGTCGCAGTATTTT
cdr3_aa: CSARNLESQYF

clone_size: .
d_call: .
j_call: TRBJ2-3
v_call: TRBV5-1
cdr3_nt: TGCGCCAGCAGCTTGAAACAGAACACAGATACGCAGTATTTT
cdr3_aa: CASSLKQNTDTQYF

clone_size: once
d_call: .
j_call: TRBJ2-7
v_call: TRBV5-1
cdr3_nt: TGCGCCAGCAGCTTGGAGGGGCACTACGAGCAGTACTTC
cdr3_aa: CASSLEGHYEQYF

clone_size: .
d_call: .
j_call: TRBJ2-7
v_call: TRBV6-5
cdr3_nt: TGTGCCAGCAGTTCCTACAGGGATGGAGAGCAGTACTTC
cdr3_aa: CASSSYRDGEQYF

clone_size: .
d_call: .
j_call: TRBJ1-3
v_call: TRBV19
cdr3_nt: TGTGCCAGTAGGAGAGAAGCTGGAAACACCATATATTTT
cdr3_aa: CASRREAGNTIYF

clone_size: once
d_call: .
j_call: TRBJ1-1
v_call: TRBV9
cdr3_nt: TGTGCCAGCAGCCTCGATGTGAACACTGAAGCTTTCTTT
cdr3_aa: CASSLDVNTEAFF

clone_size: .
d_call: TRBD1
j_call: TRBJ1-3
v_call: TRBV5-1
cdr3_nt: TGCGCCAGCAGCTCAACTCCGGGACAGAGAAACACCATATATTTT
cdr3_aa: CASSSTPGQRNTIYF

clone_size: .
d_call: .
j_call: TRBJ2-3
v_call: TRBV30
cdr3_nt: TGTGCCTGGGGCGCCACAGATACGCAGTATTTT
cdr3_aa: CAWGATDTQYF

clone_size: .
d_call: .
j_call: TRBJ1-5
v_call: TRBV10-2
cdr3_nt: TGCGCCAGCAGTGACAGGGGTGCACTAGAATCTCAGCCCCAGCATTTT
cdr3_aa: CASSDRGALESQPQHF

clone_size: .
d_call: .
j_call: TRBJ1-5
v_call: TRBV19
cdr3_nt: TGTGCCAGTAGTATAGGGCAGGCTTATAGCAATCAGCCCCAGCATTTT
cdr3_aa: CASSIGQAYSNQPQHF

clone_size: .
d_call: TRBD2
j_call: TRBJ2-2
v_call: TRBV9
cdr3_nt: TGTGCCAGCAGCGTCGGGACTAGTCGCGCCGGGGAGCTGTTTTTT
cdr3_aa: CASSVGTSRAGELFF

clone_size: .
d_call: TRBD1
j_call: TRBJ1-4
v_call: TRBV9
cdr3_nt: TGTGCCAGCAGCGTCGGACAGGATAATGAAAAACTGTTTTTT
cdr3_aa: CASSVGQDNEKLFF

clone_size: .
d_call: TRBD1
j_call: TRBJ1-2
v_call: TRBV30
cdr3_nt: TGTGCCTGGAGTGAGGGGCAGGGGGCGGACGGCTACACCTTC
cdr3_aa: CAWSEGQGADGYTF

clone_size: .
d_call: .
j_call: TRBJ2-5
v_call: TRBV7-9
cdr3_nt: TGTGCCAGCAGCTTAGACGCGGACTGGTTCCAAGAGACCCAGTACTTC
cdr3_aa: CASSLDADWFQETQYF

clone_size: .
d_call: .
j_call: TRBJ2-7
v_call: TRBV6-5
cdr3_nt: TGTGCCAGCAGGGCGCTCTACGAGCAGTACTTC
cdr3_aa: CASRALYEQYF

clone_size: .
d_call: TRBD1
j_call: TRBJ2-7
v_call: TRBV27
cdr3_nt: TGTGCCAGCACCCTAAAGGGGACAGGTTCCTACGAGCAGTACTTC
cdr3_aa: CASTLKGTGSYEQYF

clone_size: .
d_call: .
j_call: TRBJ1-1
v_call: TRBV18
cdr3_nt: TGTGCCAGCTCACCCCAGTCAGGGAACACTGAAGCTTTCTTT
cdr3_aa: CASSPQSGNTEAFF

clone_size: .
d_call: .
j_call: TRBJ2-2
v_call: TRBV10-3
cdr3_nt: TGTGCCAGCCAGGGGCTCGGCGGGGAGCTGTTTTTT
cdr3_aa: CASQGLGGELFF

clone_size: .
d_call: TRBD1
j_call: TRBJ1-1
v_call: TRBV7-3
cdr3_nt: TGTGCCAGCAGCTCGGATAATACAGGGGGGAAAGCTTTCTTT
cdr3_aa: CASSSDNTGGKAFF

clone_size: .
d_call: .
j_call: TRBJ2-1
v_call: TRBV6-4
cdr3_nt: TGTGCCAGCAGTGACGGGGATTGGCAAGATCGGCAGTTCTTC
cdr3_aa: CASSDGDWQDRQFF

clone_size: .
d_call: .
j_call: TRBJ2-2
v_call: TRBV29-1
cdr3_nt: TGCAGCTACAAATCGAACACCGGGGAGCTGTTTTTT
cdr3_aa: CSYKSNTGELFF

clone_size: .
d_call: TRBD1
j_call: TRBJ2-7
v_call: TRBV19
cdr3_nt: TGTGCCAGTAGAGGTCCGGGACAGTACGAGCAGTACTTC
cdr3_aa: CASRGPGQYEQYF

clone_size: .
d_call: .
j_call: TRBJ2-5
v_call: TRBV10-3
cdr3_nt: TGTGCCATCAGTGATTCGGATAGGACCCAAGAGACCCAGTACTTC
cdr3_aa: CAISDSDRTQETQYF

clone_size: .
d_call: .
j_call: TRBJ1-5
v_call: TRBV12-5
cdr3_nt: TGTGCTAGTGCCCCCGGGCAGTATAGCAATCAGCCCCAGCATTTT
cdr3_aa: CASAPGQYSNQPQHF

clone_size: .
d_call: TRBD2
j_call: TRBJ2-1
v_call: TRBV9
cdr3_nt: TGTGCCAGCAGCGTAGACAGCGGGGGGGCGTTTGAGCAGTTCTTC
cdr3_aa: CASSVDSGGAFEQFF

clone_size: few
d_call: .
j_call: TRBJ2-7
v_call: TRBV5-4
cdr3_nt: TGTGCCAGCAGCTTGAGCGGGCCCAATCCCTACGAGCAGTACTTC
cdr3_aa: CASSLSGPNPYEQYF

clone_size: .
d_call: TRBD2
j_call: TRBJ2-1
v_call: TRBV10-3
cdr3_nt: TGTGCCATCAGTGCTAGACTAGCGGATTACAATGAGCAGTTCTTC
cdr3_aa: CAISARLADYNEQFF

clone_size: .
d_call: .
j_call: TRBJ2-7
v_call: TRBV6-1
cdr3_nt: TGTGCCAACAGTCTCGGGCCTTTTAACTACGAGCAGTACTTC
cdr3_aa: CANSLGPFNYEQYF

clone_size: .
d_call: TRBD1
j_call: TRBJ1-1
v_call: TRBV11-2
cdr3_nt: TGTGCCAGCAGCATCTGGACAGGGGTCCAACCCGGGTTGAACACTGAAGCTTTCTTT
cdr3_aa: CASSIWTGVQPGLNTEAFF

clone_size: .
d_call: TRBD2
j_call: TRBJ2-7
v_call: TRBV10-1
cdr3_nt: TGCGCCAGCAGTGATGGGACTATGTTGGGAGAGCAGTACTTC
cdr3_aa: CASSDGTMLGEQYF

clone_size: .
d_call: TRBD2
j_call: TRBJ2-3
v_call: TRBV7-2
cdr3_nt: TGTGCCAGCAGCTCGCAGCGGGGGGGGGATACGCAGTATTTT
cdr3_aa: CASSSQRGGDTQYF

clone_size: .
d_call: .
j_call: TRBJ1-1
v_call: TRBV27
cdr3_nt: TGTGCCAGCAGTTTATCGAGCGTGAACACTGAAGCTTTCTTT
cdr3_aa: CASSLSSVNTEAFF

clone_size: once
d_call: .
j_call: TRBJ1-6
v_call: TRBV7-2
cdr3_nt: TGTGCCAGCAGCTTCGGCAGGGGACAAGGCGCCTATAATTCACCCCTCCACTTT
cdr3_aa: CASSFGRGQGAYNSPLHF

clone_size: .
d_call: .
j_call: TRBJ2-7
v_call: TRBV2
cdr3_nt: TGTGCCAGCCGGGCAGGCGACCTACCCTACGAGCAGTACTTC
cdr3_aa: CASRAGDLPYEQYF

clone_size: .
d_call: TRBD2
j_call: TRBJ2-2
v_call: TRBV27
cdr3_nt: TGTGCCAGCAGTACCGGGACTAGCGGAAACACCGGGGAGCTGTTTTTT
cdr3_aa: CASSTGTSGNTGELFF

clone_size: .
d_call: .
j_call: TRBJ2-3
v_call: TRBV6-6
cdr3_nt: TGTGCCAGCAGTTACTTTACAGATACGCAGTATTTT
cdr3_aa: CASSYFTDTQYF

clone_size: .
d_call: TRBD2
j_call: TRBJ2-7
v_call: TRBV7-7
cdr3_nt: TGTGCCAGCAGCCCTGACCTCGGGGGGTACGAGCAGTACTTC
cdr3_aa: CASSPDLGGYEQYF

clone_size: once
d_call: .
j_call: TRBJ2-5
v_call: TRBV7-2
cdr3_nt: TGTGCCAGCAGCTTATTTGAGCGGCAAGGGACCCAGTACTTC
cdr3_aa: CASSLFERQGTQYF

clone_size: .
d_call: TRBD2
j_call: TRBJ2-7
v_call: TRBV9
cdr3_nt: TGTGCCAGCAGCGTAAGAGGACGGGAGGGGGAGCAGTACTTC
cdr3_aa: CASSVRGREGEQYF

clone_size: .
d_call: .
j_call: TRBJ1-2
v_call: TRBV14
cdr3_nt: TGTGCCAGCAGCATCAGGGGTGGCTATGGCTACACCTTC
cdr3_aa: CASSIRGGYGYTF